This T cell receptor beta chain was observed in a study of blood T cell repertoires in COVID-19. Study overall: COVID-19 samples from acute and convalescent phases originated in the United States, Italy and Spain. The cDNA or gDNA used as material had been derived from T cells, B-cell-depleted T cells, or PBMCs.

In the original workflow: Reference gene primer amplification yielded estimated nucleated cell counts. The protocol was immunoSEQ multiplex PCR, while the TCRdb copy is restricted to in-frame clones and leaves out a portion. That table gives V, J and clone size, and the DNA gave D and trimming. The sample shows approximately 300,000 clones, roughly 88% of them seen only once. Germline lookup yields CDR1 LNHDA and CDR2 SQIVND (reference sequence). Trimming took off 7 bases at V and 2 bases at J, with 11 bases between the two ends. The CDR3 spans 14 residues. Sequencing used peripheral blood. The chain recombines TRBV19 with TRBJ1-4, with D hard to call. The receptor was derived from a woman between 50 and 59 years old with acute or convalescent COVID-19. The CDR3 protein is CASTAAGTNEKLFF. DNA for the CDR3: TGTGCCAGTACAGCAGCAGGTACTAATGAAAAACTGTTTTTT.